The clone carrying this TCR beta chain has more than one count but fewer than ten. This record comes from a study of T-cell reconstitution after alpha-beta-depleted transplantation in children. The germline CDR1 and CDR2 sequences are SGDLS and YYNGEE. The length of the CDR3 is 15 residues. The trim removed 4 bases at V and 0 bases at J, leaving 7 bases unmatched. Unique molecular identifiers were incorporated when the TCRbeta library was constructed. TCRdb reprocessed the PCR reads via MiXCR and lists one record per CDR3 protein. The data contain 250,000 to 300,000 distinct CDR3 sequences, over 8% of them singletons.

The sequence was obtained from a human donor who donated a stem cell graft to a child with SCID. Sequencing used PBMCs from the stem cell graft donor, obtained from the stem cell graft. The V and J genes are TRBV9 and TRBJ2-7, with 7 bases that match TRBD2. CDR3 nucleotides: TGTGCCAGCAGCATCGGGGGGAGTAGCTCCTACGAGCAGTACTTC. Amino acids: CASSIGGSSSYEQYF.